This T cell receptor (beta chain) emerged from a study of breast tumors, draining lymph nodes, adjacent tissues. The germline V gene has CDR1 LNHDA and CDR2 SQIVND (reference sequence). This CDR3 region has 14 residues. The V segment lost 3 bases and the J segment 8 bases; nucleotides outside the gene matches: 4. One entry per CDR3 protein, called by TCRdb with MiXCR from the multiplex PCR reads. This table has approximately 22,000 distinct CDR3 sequences, roughly three fifths appearing once. Sample: tumor-adjacent breast tissue. The rearrangement links TRBV19 to TRBJ1-4; TRBD1 matches 9 bases. The sequence derives from a female donor with breast cancer. Some clones in this sample may be carry-over from other donors' samples. The CDR3 reads CASSITGGREKLFF. The CDR3 region has the DNA TGTGCCAGTAGTATCACAGGGGGCCGGGAAAAACTGTTTTTT.